One T cell receptor (beta chain) is described in this entry. Antigen unknown. At one end the junction does not follow the germline gene, possibly because of a read error. These data come from a study of cytomegalovirus exposure and HLA in healthy donors. Germline V gene lookup returns CDR1 MNHEY and CDR2 SVGAGI. The CDR3 totals 13 residues. Study observations and caveats: TCR beta sequences reportedly predicted most subjects' HLA-A and HLA-B alleles accurately. A few CMV-associated chains were confirmed in vitro to be specific for CMV antigens. In an earlier analysis, most TCR beta V segments were productive about 87% or about 30% of the time.

The PCR used 60 Vbeta and 13 Jbeta primers. The repertoire was sequenced with immunoSEQ multiplex PCR; TCRdb's copy has only in-frame clones and lacks some. The sample lists more than 100,000 clones; about 61% were seen once. The chain has TRBV6-5 and TRBJ2-1; a weak D match, TRBD1 (6 bases). The receptor comes from a middle-aged woman in good health and CMV-seronegative. Sequencing was done on a sample of PBMCs. CDR3 coding DNA: TGTGCCAGCAGTCAGGGGTTAGGGCAGGGAGCTCTCTTC. Translated, it gives CASSQGLGQGALF.